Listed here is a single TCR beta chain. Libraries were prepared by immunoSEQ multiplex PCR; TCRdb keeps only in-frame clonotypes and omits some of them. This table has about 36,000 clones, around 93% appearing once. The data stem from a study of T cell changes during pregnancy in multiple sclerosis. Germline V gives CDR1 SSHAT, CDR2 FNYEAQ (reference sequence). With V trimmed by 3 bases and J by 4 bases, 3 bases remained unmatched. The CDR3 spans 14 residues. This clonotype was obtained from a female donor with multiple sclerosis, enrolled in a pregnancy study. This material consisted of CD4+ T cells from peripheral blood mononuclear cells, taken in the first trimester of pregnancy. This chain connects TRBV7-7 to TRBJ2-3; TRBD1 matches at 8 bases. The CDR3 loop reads CASSFSGGADTQYF. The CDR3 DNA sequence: TGTGCCAGCAGCTTCTCAGGGGGCGCAGATACGCAGTATTTT.